These 32 T cell receptor beta chains share one sample of origin, sequenced in a study of blood T cell repertoires in COVID-19. Profiled with immunoSEQ multiplex PCR; TCRdb holds only in-frame clones, not every one. The sample consists of roughly 200,000 clones, around 87% of them appearing once. The sequenced material came from peripheral blood. The source of these receptors is a man aged 35 to 55 with active or convalescent COVID-19.

There are many counts of this clone. DNA for the CDR3: TGTGCCTGGGTGCGGGACAGACCCTACGAGCAGTACTTC. Encoded protein: CAWVRDRPYEQYF. The chain joins TRBV30 to TRBJ2-7; perhaps TRBD1 as D (7 bases). V was trimmed by 5 bases and J by 2 bases, leaving 13 bases between them. The CDR3 has 13 amino acids. Per the germline V gene, CDR1 is GTSNPN and CDR2 is SVGIG (reference sequence).

This chain connects TRBV15 to TRBJ2-2; tentative D call: TRBD1 (7 bases). CDR3 length: 13 amino acids. V was shortened by 8 bases and J by 3 bases, with 10 bases between the two germline ends. CDR1 LNHNV and CDR2 YYDKDF come from the germline V gene (reference sequence). CDR3 nucleotides: TGTGCCACCGCGGGACAGCACACCGGGGAGCTGTTTTTT. Its translation: CATAGQHTGELFF.

The chain joins TRBV9 to TRBJ1-2; possible D gene TRBD1, 6 bases. Per germline, CDR1 SGDLS and CDR2 YYNGEE. This CDR3 spans 14 amino acids. The germline V and J ends were trimmed by 0 bases and 3 bases, with 9 bases remaining between them. CDR3 bases: TGTGCCAGCAGCGTAGTAGGGGGAGACTATGGCTACACCTTC. Its protein product is CASSVVGGDYGYTF.

This clone was seen a single time. The rearrangement uses TRBV13 and TRBJ1-2; D is possibly TRBD1 (6 bases). Trimming shortened V by 4 bases and J by 8 bases, and 20 bases separated the two germline ends. CDR1 is PRHDT and CDR2 is FYEKMQ in the germline V gene (reference sequence). The CDR3 is 15 residues long. The CDR3, as DNA: TGTGCCAGCAGCTCCTCGCCGGGGGGGGCGGGAGGCTACACCTTC. Translated: CASSSSPGGAGGYTF.

The chain recombines TRBV5-1 with TRBJ2-3, with 10 bases that match TRBD2. This CDR3 contains 16 residues. Germline V gene sequence: CDR1 SGHRS, CDR2 YFSETQ. The V segment lost 4 bases and the J segment 2 bases; nucleotides outside the gene matches: 7. CDR3 amino acids: CASSPGLAEYTDTQYF. For the CDR3, the DNA is TGCGCCAGCAGCCCAGGACTAGCGGAATACACAGATACGCAGTATTTT.

The gene calls are TRBV6-1 and TRBJ2-7; 7 bases match TRBD1. Germline-derived CDR1 and CDR2 are MNHNS and SASEGT. With V trimmed by 3 bases and J by 4 bases, 3 bases remained unmatched. CDR3 length equals 13 residues. In nucleotides, the CDR3 is TGTGCCAGCAGTGACCGGGACAGATACGAGCAGTACTTC. Amino acids: CASSDRDRYEQYF.

The chain links TRBV7-3 to TRBJ1-6, with TRBD1 as a possible D gene (6 bases). This CDR3 is built from 13 residues. Trimming took off 8 bases at V and 7 bases at J, with 12 bases between the two ends. CDR1 and CDR2 from the germline V gene are SGHTA and FQGTGA. CDR3 sequence: CASLGHGNSPLHF. CDR3 nucleotide sequence: TGTGCCAGCCTGGGACACGGCAATTCACCCCTCCACTTT.

V usage is TRBV20-1 and J usage is TRBJ1-2; tentatively, D is TRBD1 (5 bases). Germline CDR1 and CDR2: DFQATT and SNEGSKA (reference sequence). Between the trimmed V and J ends, which lost 6 bases and 7 bases, there was a span of 9 bases. The CDR3 has 10 amino acids. CDR3 nucleotide sequence: TGCAGTGCACGCGACAGTGGCTACACCTTC. This codes for CSARDSGYTF.

This rearrangement joins TRBV6-5 to TRBJ1-1; D ambiguous. Germline values: CDR1 MNHEY, CDR2 SVGAGI. Deletions cut 7 bases from V and 3 bases from J, with 18 bases between. The CDR3 has 15 amino acids. In DNA, the CDR3 is TGTGCCAGCACCCCAAGAGGGCTATATTACACTGAAGCTTTCTTT. It is translated as CASTPRGLYYTEAFF.

The CDR3 spells CASSVVGGSYEQYF. As DNA, the CDR3 is TGTGCCAGCAGCGTAGTCGGGGGGAGCTACGAGCAGTACTTC. The rearrangement links TRBV9 to TRBJ2-7; 7 nucleotides match TRBD2. The V gene's germline CDR1 is SGDLS and CDR2 YYNGEE. There are 14 residues in the CDR3. J gave up 3 bases and V 0 bases, and 3 bases lay outside the gene matches.

The chain couples TRBV5-4 to TRBJ1-2; 7 positions agree with TRBD1. CDR1 is SGHNT and CDR2 is YYREEE in the germline V gene (reference sequence). V lost 4 bases and J lost 5; bases outside the gene matches: 14. The CDR3 is 16 amino acids. The CDR3 DNA reads as TGTGCCAGCAGCCCTGGCGGAGGGGGCGAAGGGTATGGCTACACCTTC. This codes for CASSPGGGGEGYGYTF.

J is TRBJ2-5 and V is TRBV9; tentative D call: TRBD2 (6 bases). This CDR3 has 14 amino acids. From germline, CDR1 is SGDLS and CDR2 YYNGEE. V was trimmed by 6 bases and J by 5 bases, leaving 17 bases between them. The CDR3 is CASNGGDLRETQYF. The CDR3 region has the DNA TGTGCCAGCAACGGGGGTGATCTTCGGGAGACCCAGTACTTC.

The V call is TRBV28, the J call TRBJ2-7; 10 nucleotides agree with TRBD1. The CDR3 is 14 residues long. After removal of 5 bases from V and 7 bases from J, the junction contained 8 bases not matched to a gene. In germline, CDR1 is MDHEN, CDR2 SYDVKM. For the CDR3, the DNA is TGTGCCAGCAGTGTCACCGGGACAGGGGCTGAGCAGTACTTC. This codes for CASSVTGTGAEQYF.

V is TRBV7-9 and J is TRBJ1-3, with TRBD1 matching over 7 bases. Germline trimming cut 5 bases from V and 0 bases from J; bases unmatched to any gene: 10. Germline V gene lookup returns CDR1 SEHNR and CDR2 FQNEAQ (reference sequence). The CDR3 sequence is 17 residues long. In DNA form, the CDR3 reads TGTGCCAGCAGCGATCCTGTAGGGGGCGGCTCTGGAAACACCATATATTTT. It codes for CASSDPVGGGSGNTIYF.

The chain couples TRBV5-1 to TRBJ2-3, with D maybe TRBD1 (6 bases). CDR1 is SGHRS and CDR2 is YFSETQ in the germline V gene. The ends were cut back, 3 bases at V and 1 base at J, with 12 bases in the middle. This CDR3 has 15 residues. This chain's CDR3 is CASSYNRDGTDTQYF. The CDR3, as DNA: TGCGCCAGCAGCTACAACAGGGATGGCACAGATACGCAGTATTTT.

The genes are TRBV6-5 and TRBJ1-5, with D unresolved. Germline CDR1 is MNHEY and CDR2 is SVGAGI. The CDR3 consists of 15 residues. V lost 8 bases and J 4 bases, leaving 18 bases between the germline ends. The CDR3 DNA reads as TGTGCCAGCTCTCTCCGGGCCCCGGGGAATCAGCCCCAGCATTTT. Its translation is CASSLRAPGNQPQHF.

The chain is built from TRBV5-1 and TRBJ1-1; D unclear. Trimming shortened V by 0 bases and J by 3 bases, and 6 bases separated the two germline ends. Germline V gene sequence: CDR1 SGHRS, CDR2 YFSETQ. The CDR3 consists of 13 residues. CDR3 nucleotide sequence: TGCGCCAGCAGCTTGGAGGCGGACACTGAAGCTTTCTTT. The encoded protein is CASSLEADTEAFF.

The J gene is TRBJ1-5, the V gene TRBV24-1; 9 bases match TRBD1. The germline CDR1 and CDR2 sequences are KGHDR and SFDVKD. The CDR3 is 15 residues long. J lost 3 bases, V lost 5 bases, and 4 bases had no gene match. Here the CDR3 reads CATSAGTGYNQPQHF. In nucleotides, the CDR3 is TGTGCCACCAGTGCCGGGACAGGGTACAATCAGCCCCAGCATTTT.

V gene TRBV9 combines with J gene TRBJ1-6; D unclear. CDR1 and CDR2 (germline): SGDLS, YYNGEE. V lost 0 bases and J 14 bases, leaving 12 bases between the germline ends. This CDR3 contains 13 residues. The CDR3 coding sequence is TGTGCCAGCAGCGTAGGGGAGGGTCTAGCCCTCCACTTT. Its translation is CASSVGEGLALHF.

The genes are TRBV7-8 and TRBJ1-1, with 8 bases matching TRBD1. The V segment lost 1 base and the J segment 3 bases; nucleotides outside the gene matches: 4. This CDR3 region has 15 residues. CDR1 and CDR2 (germline): SGHVS, FQNEAQ. The CDR3: CASSLEAQGDTEAFF. The CDR3 DNA reads as TGTGCCAGCAGCTTAGAGGCACAGGGGGACACTGAAGCTTTCTTT.

V is TRBV14 and J is TRBJ1-1; the D gene is possibly TRBD1 (5 bases). With 1 base removed from V and 1 base from J, the gap between germline ends came to 10 bases. The CDR3 has 15 amino acids. The germline gives CDR1 SGHDN, CDR2 FVKESK. The CDR3 spells CASSQVGAGNTEAFF. CDR3 DNA: TGTGCCAGCAGCCAAGTTGGGGCAGGGAACACTGAAGCTTTCTTT.

This clone was seen a few times. The V gene is TRBV5-1, the J gene TRBJ1-4, with D possibly matching TRBD1 (6 bases). Germline CDR1 SGHRS, CDR2 YFSETQ. Deletions cut 2 bases from V and 5 bases from J, with 13 bases between. This CDR3 is built from 15 residues. CDR3 region: CASSFTLGANEKLFF. The CDR3, as DNA: TGCGCCAGCAGCTTCACCTTGGGGGCGAATGAAAAACTGTTTTTT. The whole variable domain, remainder taken from reference TRBV5-1 and TRBJ1-4, is KAGVTQTPRYLIKTRGQQVTLSCSPISGHRSVSWYQQTPGQGLQFLFEYFSETQRNKGNFPGRFSGRQFSNSRSEMNVSTLELGDSALYLCASSFTLGANEKLFFGSGTQLSVL.

The chain joins TRBV5-1 to TRBJ1-4; the D gene is possibly TRBD1 (5 bases). Deletions cut 0 bases from V and 5 bases from J, with 8 bases between. This CDR3 contains 14 residues. CDR1 SGHRS and CDR2 YFSETQ come from the germline V gene. CDR3 region: CASSLVGGNEKLFF. The CDR3 nucleotides are TGCGCCAGCAGCTTGGTGGGGGGGAATGAAAAACTGTTTTTT.

This clone was detected only a few times. The genes are TRBV28 and TRBJ2-2; 10 bases match TRBD2. Germline V lookup: CDR1 MDHEN, CDR2 SYDVKM. The ends lost 5 bases at V and 4 bases at J; junction bases unmatched: 4. The CDR3 spans 15 residues. As DNA, the CDR3 is TGTGCCAGCAGTCCGTTAGCGGGGGGCACCGGGGAGCTGTTTTTT. Its protein is CASSPLAGGTGELFF.

The chain carries TRBV4-3 and TRBJ2-1; TRBD2 agrees at 9 bases. The CDR3 has 19 amino acids. CDR1 LGHNA and CDR2 YSLEER come from the germline V gene. Unmatched junction bases numbered 13, after V lost 0 bases and J lost 4 bases. The CDR3 spells CASSQDPASGVSNYNEQFF. The CDR3 nucleotides read TGCGCCAGCAGCCAAGATCCAGCTAGCGGGGTATCAAATTACAATGAGCAGTTCTTC.

This clone was counted once. The J gene is TRBJ1-5, the V gene TRBV2; 7 nucleotides line up with TRBD1. The CDR3 totals 15 residues. V was pared by 0 bases and J by 4 bases, with 3 bases of the junction left unmatched. CDR1 is SNHLY, CDR2 FYNNEI, per germline. The CDR3 loop reads CASSEAKTGNQPQHF. Written as DNA, the CDR3 is TGTGCCAGCAGTGAAGCGAAGACAGGGAATCAGCCCCAGCATTTT.

V usage is TRBV11-3 and J usage is TRBJ2-5; 8 bases map to TRBD1. Germline trimming cut 2 bases from V and 5 bases from J; bases unmatched to any gene: 10. The germline gives CDR1 SGHNT, CDR2 YENEEA. There are 16 residues in the CDR3. The CDR3 DNA reads as TGTGCCAGCAGCTTAAACTCAGGACAGGGATCGGAGACCCAGTACTTC. Amino acids: CASSLNSGQGSETQYF.

The chain is built from TRBV6-1 and TRBJ1-2; D is unresolved. The V gene lost 1 base and the J gene lost 2 bases, with 8 bases spanning the gap. Germline CDR1 and CDR2: MNHNS and SASEGT. The CDR3 loop spans 14 amino acids. The CDR3 nucleotides read TGTGCCAGCAGTGAAGGTGGCAGGAACTATGGCTACACCTTC. Its protein is CASSEGGRNYGYTF.

This clone came up once. The J gene is TRBJ1-5, the V gene TRBV27; possibly TRBD1 for D (5 bases). CDR3 length: 12 amino acids. V shed 5 bases and J shed 10 bases, with 12 bases lying between them. Germline V gene sequence: CDR1 MNHEY, CDR2 SMNVEV (reference sequence). The CDR3 here is CASSQNQGPQHF. As DNA, the CDR3 is TGTGCCAGCAGTCAAAACCAGGGCCCCCAGCATTTT.

The chain employs TRBV7-4 and TRBJ1-6, with D hard to call. Germline CDR1 reads SGHVT; CDR2 reads SQSDAQ. With 7 bases removed from V and 10 bases from J, the gap between germline ends came to 11 bases. The CDR3 sequence is 12 residues long. The CDR3 loop is CASTELPSPLHF. CDR3 nucleotides: TGTGCCAGCACGGAACTACCCTCACCCCTCCACTTT.

The CDR3 loop is CASSQVNRGGISPLHF. The DNA of the CDR3 is TGTGCCAGCAGCCAAGTTAATAGGGGGGGTATTTCACCCCTCCACTTT. The J gene is TRBJ1-6, the V gene TRBV3-1 (or the pseudogene TRBV3-2), with D possibly being TRBD1 (6 bases). This CDR3 contains 16 residues. The V end lost 1 base, the J end lost 9 bases, and 16 bases lay between the germline ends. Germline V gene sequence: CDR1 LGHDT, CDR2 YNNKEL (reference sequence).

This clone has only one observation. The V and J genes are TRBV7-3 and TRBJ2-1, with 8 bases fitting TRBD2. V lost 5 bases, J lost 7 bases, and 13 bases stayed unmatched. This CDR3 comprises 16 residues. Germline V gene lookup returns CDR1 SGHTA and CDR2 FQGTGA. CDR3 region: CASSQGRGAFENEQFF. The CDR3 DNA reads as TGTGCCAGCAGCCAAGGGCGGGGGGCTTTTGAAAATGAGCAGTTCTTC.